This entry is about one T cell receptor beta chain. This specimen belongs to a study of blood T cell repertoires in COVID-19. Study context: Some COVID-19 samples were acute and others convalescent; all came from the United States, Italy and Spain. PBMCs, B-cell-depleted T cells, or T cells were the source of the cDNA or gDNA that made up the material.

CDR3 size: 15 residues. Trimming removed 6 bases from V and 6 bases from J; junction bases left unmatched: 10. CDR1 and CDR2 (germline): SGHNT, YENEEA. Per the authors' pipeline: Estimated nucleated cell counts came from reference gene primer amplification. Data came from immunoSEQ multiplex PCR; TCRdb stores just in-frame clones and leaves some out. V and J calls and clone size are those listed in that table; D and trimming were worked out from the DNA. The top ten clones hold approximately 33% of a sample with nearly 11,000 clones, approximately 84% of them seen once. This chain connects TRBV11-3 to TRBJ2-1, with 8 bases lining up with TRBD2. Sequencing used peripheral blood. The sequence was collected from a man aged 50 to 59 with active COVID-19. The CDR3 here is CASSQTGGVSNEQFF. The CDR3 DNA reads as TGTGCCAGCAGTCAAACGGGGGGGGTCAGCAATGAGCAGTTCTTC.